A selection of T cell receptor beta chains follows, all from one sample in a study of blood T cell repertoires in COVID-19. Produced via immunoSEQ multiplex PCR; TCRdb's table is partial and in-frame only. Counted here are under 250,000 clones, 89% occurring once; the ten biggest clones make up around 4.8%. Sequencing input: peripheral blood. These receptors came from a woman aged 40 to 55 with acute or convalescent COVID-19. The CDR3 runs from the conserved cysteine through the conserved F or W. The D gene is left open where the match is weak. Expanded clones are given a class, and other clones once, few, many or no size at all.

v_call: TRBV19; d_call: TRBD1; clone_size: NA; j_call: TRBJ2-3; cdr3_aa: CASSVGTGQVDTQYF; cdr3_nt: TGTGCCAGTAGCGTAGGGACAGGGCAGGTAGATACGCAGTATTTT
v_call: TRBV9; d_call: TRBD1; clone_size: NA; j_call: TRBJ2-2; cdr3_aa: CASTARGGVNTGELFF; cdr3_nt: TGTGCCAGCACCGCCCGAGGGGGCGTAAACACCGGGGAGCTGTTTTTT
v_call: TRBV2; d_call: TRBD1; clone_size: NA; j_call: TRBJ1-1; cdr3_aa: CASRADRVGVGTEAFF; cdr3_nt: TGTGCCAGCAGGGCGGACAGGGTCGGGGTAGGGACTGAAGCTTTCTTT
v_call: TRBV6-5; d_call: TRBD1; clone_size: NA; j_call: TRBJ2-3; cdr3_aa: CASSYSGQHFTDTQYF; cdr3_nt: TGTGCCAGCAGTTACTCGGGACAGCATTTCACAGATACGCAGTATTTT
v_call: TRBV11-1; d_call: TRBD2; clone_size: NA; j_call: TRBJ2-2; cdr3_aa: CASSLGGAGELFF; cdr3_nt: TGTGCCAGCAGCTTGGGGGGGGCCGGGGAGCTGTTTTTT
v_call: TRBV29-1; d_call: NA; clone_size: NA; j_call: TRBJ1-1; cdr3_aa: CSVNYGGVDTEAFF; cdr3_nt: TGCAGCGTAAACTACGGAGGTGTGGATACTGAAGCTTTCTTT
v_call: TRBV9; d_call: NA; clone_size: NA; j_call: TRBJ2-2; cdr3_aa: CASSEHSSRTGELFF; cdr3_nt: TGTGCCAGCAGCGAACACTCCTCTAGGACCGGGGAGCTGTTTTTT
v_call: TRBV11-2; d_call: NA; clone_size: NA; j_call: TRBJ2-1; cdr3_aa: CASSPMGGAINEQFF; cdr3_nt: TGTGCCAGCAGCCCGATGGGCGGGGCGATCAATGAGCAGTTCTTC
v_call: TRBV30; d_call: NA; clone_size: NA; j_call: TRBJ1-2; cdr3_aa: CAWMEVGQDGYTF; cdr3_nt: TGTGCCTGGATGGAGGTCGGTCAGGATGGCTACACCTTC
v_call: TRBV5-1; d_call: NA; clone_size: NA; j_call: TRBJ1-1; cdr3_aa: CASSFRRAEDTEAFF; cdr3_nt: TGCGCCAGCAGCTTCCGACGGGCGGAGGACACTGAAGCTTTCTTT
v_call: TRBV29-1; d_call: TRBD1; clone_size: few; j_call: TRBJ1-2; cdr3_aa: CSVEEWDRGNYGYTF; cdr3_nt: TGCAGCGTTGAAGAATGGGACAGGGGGAACTATGGCTACACCTTC
v_call: TRBV10-3; d_call: NA; clone_size: NA; j_call: TRBJ1-5; cdr3_aa: CAISPRDMGSYGQPQHF; cdr3_nt: TGTGCCATCAGTCCCCGGGATATGGGCTCATATGGTCAGCCCCAGCATTTT
v_call: TRBV6-6; d_call: TRBD1; clone_size: once; j_call: TRBJ1-4; cdr3_aa: CASTPGTGGEKLFF; cdr3_nt: TGTGCCAGCACCCCCGGGACAGGGGGCGAAAAACTGTTTTTT
v_call: TRBV10-1; d_call: NA; clone_size: NA; j_call: TRBJ1-2; cdr3_aa: CASSVRGYTF; cdr3_nt: TGCGCCAGCAGTGTCAGGGGCTACACCTTC
v_call: TRBV12-3/TRBV12-4; d_call: NA; clone_size: NA; j_call: TRBJ2-1; cdr3_aa: CASRDLGDNEQFF; cdr3_nt: TGTGCCAGTCGGGACTTGGGGGACAATGAGCAGTTCTTC
v_call: TRBV19; d_call: TRBD2; clone_size: NA; j_call: TRBJ2-5; cdr3_aa: CASSTGTSGGQTQYF; cdr3_nt: TGTGCCAGTAGTACAGGGACTAGCGGGGGACAGACCCAGTACTTC
v_call: TRBV5-1; d_call: TRBD1; clone_size: NA; j_call: TRBJ1-1; cdr3_aa: CASSTTGDENTEAFF; cdr3_nt: TGCGCCAGCAGCACCACAGGGGACGAGAACACTGAAGCTTTCTTT
v_call: TRBV12-3/TRBV12-4; d_call: NA; clone_size: NA; j_call: TRBJ1-5; cdr3_aa: CASSLTVQPQHF; cdr3_nt: TGTGCCAGCAGCCTTACAGTTCAGCCCCAGCATTTT
v_call: TRBV4-1; d_call: NA; clone_size: NA; j_call: TRBJ2-2; cdr3_aa: CASSQDRGTGELFF; cdr3_nt: TGCGCCAGCAGCCAAGATCGAGGGACCGGGGAGCTGTTTTTT